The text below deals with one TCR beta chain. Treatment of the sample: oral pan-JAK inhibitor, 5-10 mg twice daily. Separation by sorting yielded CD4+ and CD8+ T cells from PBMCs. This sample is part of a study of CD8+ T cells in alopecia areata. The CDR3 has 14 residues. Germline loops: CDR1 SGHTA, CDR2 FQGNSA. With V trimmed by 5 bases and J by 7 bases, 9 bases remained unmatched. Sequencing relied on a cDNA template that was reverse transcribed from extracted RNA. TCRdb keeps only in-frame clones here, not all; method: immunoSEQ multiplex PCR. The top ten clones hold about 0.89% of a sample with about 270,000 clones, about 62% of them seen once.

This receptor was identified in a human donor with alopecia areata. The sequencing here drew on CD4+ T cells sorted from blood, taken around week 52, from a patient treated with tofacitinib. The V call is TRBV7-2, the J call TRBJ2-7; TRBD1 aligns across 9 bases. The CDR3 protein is CASSGTGTGWEQYF. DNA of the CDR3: TGTGCCAGCAGCGGGACCGGGACAGGGTGGGAGCAGTACTTC. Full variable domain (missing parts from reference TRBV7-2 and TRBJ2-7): GAGVSQSPSNKVTEKGKDVELRCDPISGHTALYWYRQSLGQGLEFLIYFQGNSAPDKSGLPSDRFSAERTGGSVSTLTIQRTQQEDSAVYLCASSGTGTGWEQYFGPGTRLTVT.